The next 31 T cell receptor beta chains were all read from a single sample in a study of T-cell memory formation after mild COVID-19. MiXCR, run by TCRdb on the 5' RACE reads, gives a single entry per CDR3 protein. The sample lists around 300,000 distinct CDR3 sequences, about 20% seen once, with roughly 24% in the top ten. The sequenced sample was PBMCs or a T cell subset sorted from them (not recorded which). Source of these receptors: a man between 18 and 35 years old who had mild COVID-19 (a few samples of this study predate the infection). Cell type and time point are not known.

The gene calls are TRBV12-3 or TRBV12-4 and TRBJ1-3; D might be TRBD1 (5 bases). The CDR3 runs to 15 residues. V lost 7 bases and J lost 0, with 13 bases in between. In nucleotides, the CDR3 is TGTGCCAGCACCTTGGGCAGGGTCTCTGGAAACACCATATATTTT. As protein: CASTLGRVSGNTIYF.

This clonotype was counted a few times. This sequence joins TRBV5-1 and TRBJ2-1; maybe TRBD2 (5 bases). Germline CDR1 is SGHRS and CDR2 is YFSETQ. The CDR3 loop spans 16 amino acids. Trimming left V 5 bases short and J 0 bases short, with 15 bases between. In DNA form, the CDR3 reads TGCGCCAGCAGTAGTGGACTCGCTGGCTCCTACAATGAGCAGTTCTTC. Its protein product is CASSSGLAGSYNEQFF.

The chain carries TRBV27 and TRBJ1-5; D ambiguous. The CDR3 spans 15 residues. Germline V CDR1 and CDR2: MNHEY, SMNVEV (reference sequence). V was clipped by 3 bases and J by 2 bases, with 11 bases between them. The CDR3 protein is CASSFVGERNQPQHF. In nucleotides, the CDR3 is TGTGCCAGCAGTTTCGTGGGAGAACGCAATCAGCCCCAGCATTTT.

This clonotype was seen a few times. The chain combines TRBV4-1 with TRBJ2-1, with 7 bases fitting TRBD2. V was pared by 4 bases and J by 0 bases, with 9 bases of the junction left unmatched. CDR3 size: 17 residues. Germline V gene sequence: CDR1 MGHRA, CDR2 YSYEKL. The CDR3 region is CASSPRGRGSSYNEQFF. For the CDR3, the DNA is TGCGCCAGCAGCCCGAGAGGGCGGGGGAGCTCCTACAATGAGCAGTTCTTC.

This chain links TRBV5-1 with TRBJ2-3, with D possibly matching TRBD2 (7 bases). Deletions cut 3 bases from V and 0 bases from J, with 11 bases between. Per germline, CDR1 SGHRS and CDR2 YFSETQ. CDR3 length: 15 residues. The CDR3 region is CASSWGGASTDTQYF. The CDR3 DNA reads as TGCGCCAGCAGCTGGGGGGGGGCTAGCACAGATACGCAGTATTTT.

The chain recombines TRBV7-2 with TRBJ1-1; D possibly corresponds to TRBD1 (5 bases). Trimming took 5 bases from V and 0 from J, leaving 19 bases between them. Germline loops: CDR1 SGHTA, CDR2 FQGNSA. CDR3 length: 17 residues. The CDR3 nucleotides read TGTGCCAGCAGCCCCCACACAGACGGGGCACTGAACACTGAAGCTTTCTTT. It is translated as CASSPHTDGALNTEAFF.

This sequence joins TRBV6-1 and TRBJ2-3; 13 nucleotides align to TRBD2. CDR1 MNHNS and CDR2 SASEGT come from the germline V gene. Losses at the gene ends were 0 bases for V and 4 bases for J; bases not matched to a gene: 1. This CDR3 is 16 amino acids long. The CDR3 loop reads CASSEATSGGADTQYF. As DNA, the CDR3 is TGTGCCAGCAGTGAAGCTACTAGCGGGGGGGCAGATACGCAGTATTTT.

This clonotype was seen a few times. This sequence joins TRBV5-5 and TRBJ2-6; D unclear. CDR1 is SGHKS, CDR2 YYEKEE, per germline (reference sequence). Trimming pared 0 bases from V and 0 bases from J, leaving 10 bases between. This CDR3 spans 17 amino acids. The CDR3 spells CASSLVWTDSGANVLTF. In DNA, the CDR3 is TGTGCCAGCAGCTTGGTCTGGACGGACTCTGGGGCCAACGTCCTGACTTTC.

V usage is TRBV9 and J usage is TRBJ2-2; 7 bases are shared with TRBD1. V lost 3 bases and J lost 6; bases outside the gene matches: 11. CDR1 SGDLS and CDR2 YYNGEE come from the germline V gene. The CDR3 has 16 amino acids. CDR3 sequence (DNA): TGTGCCAGCAGCGCGAGACGACAGGGAATCTCCGGGGAGCTGTTTTTT. Residues: CASSARRQGISGELFF.

This clonotype was observed a few times. The chain has TRBV4-1 and TRBJ1-5; no clear D. Trimming took off 0 bases at V and 2 bases at J, with 11 bases between the two ends. Per germline, CDR1 MGHRA and CDR2 YSYEKL. The CDR3 is 16 residues long. CDR3 coding DNA: TGCGCCAGCAGCCAAGAGTGGGGTTGGGGCAATCAGCCCCAGCATTTT. Its protein is CASSQEWGWGNQPQHF.

This clonotype came up many times. J is TRBJ2-1 and V is TRBV5-1; D remains ambiguous. V was clipped by 4 bases and J by 7 bases, with 12 bases between them. CDR3 length: 13 residues. The V gene's germline CDR1 is SGHRS and CDR2 YFSETQ. This chain's CDR3 is CASSLAGSNEQFF. The CDR3 DNA is TGCGCCAGCAGCCTCGCTGGGTCGAATGAGCAGTTCTTC.

The table lists this clonotype with a few counts. The gene calls are TRBV4-3 and TRBJ1-6; D unresolved. The CDR3 sequence is 15 residues long. Germline-derived CDR1 and CDR2 are LGHNA and YSLEER. Trimming took 0 bases from V and 6 from J, leaving 9 bases between them. The CDR3 DNA reads TGCGCCAGCAGCCAAGATCCTGGTGTTAATTCACCCCTCCACTTT. The encoded protein is CASSQDPGVNSPLHF.

V gene TRBV6-5 combines with J gene TRBJ2-7; 8 nucleotides match TRBD1. Trimming removed 5 bases from V and 4 bases from J; junction bases left unmatched: 7. Germline V CDR1 and CDR2: MNHEY, SVGAGI. The CDR3 totals 14 residues. In nucleotides, the CDR3 is TGTGCCAGCAGTCCCTCCGGGACAGGTTACGAGCAGTACGTC. Its translation: CASSPSGTGYEQYV.

In this sample, this clonotype turned up a few times. This chain links TRBV5-1 with TRBJ1-4, with 10 bases that match TRBD1. The V and J ends lost 3 bases and 8 bases, in that order; junction bases with no gene match: 10. There are 16 residues in the CDR3. Per germline, CDR1 SGHRS and CDR2 YFSETQ. The CDR3, as DNA: TGCGCCAGCAGCTCAGGACAGGGGGGATCGGAGGAAAAACTGTTTTTT. Residues: CASSSGQGGSEEKLFF.

The sample holds a few counts of this clonotype. V and J are TRBV20-1 and TRBJ2-7; D is unresolved. With 6 bases removed from V and 6 bases from J, the gap between germline ends came to 12 bases. The CDR3 is made up of 11 amino acids. Germline lookup yields CDR1 DFQATT and CDR2 SNEGSKA (reference sequence). The DNA of the CDR3 is TGCAGTGCCATGGACCGAGGCGAGCAGTACGTC. Protein product: CSAMDRGEQYV.

This clonotype was detected a few times. The V call is TRBV13, the J call TRBJ2-5, with a tentative D call TRBD2 (6 bases). Germline values: CDR1 PRHDT, CDR2 FYEKMQ (reference sequence). With 5 bases removed from V and 4 bases from J, the gap between germline ends came to 17 bases. The CDR3 runs to 15 residues. This CDR3 reads CASSPNPREGETQYF. The CDR3, as DNA: TGTGCCAGCAGCCCCAATCCGCGGGAAGGAGAGACCCAGTACTTC. The variable domain in full, completed from reference TRBV13 and TRBJ2-5, reads AAGVIQSPRHLIKEKRETATLKCYPIPRHDTVYWYQQGPGQDPQFLISFYEKMQSDKGSIPDRFSAQQFSDYHSELNMSSLELGDSALYFCASSPNPREGETQYFGPGTRLLVL.

This clonotype showed up just a few times. The chain combines TRBV4-3 with TRBJ2-2; a weak D match, TRBD1 (6 bases). Germline loops: CDR1 LGHNA, CDR2 YSLEER. Trimming pared 4 bases from V and 4 bases from J, leaving 19 bases between. The CDR3 totals 17 residues. CDR3 residues: CASSPSGAGDFTGELFF. The DNA of the CDR3 is TGCGCCAGCAGCCCCTCCGGGGCAGGGGATTTCACCGGGGAGCTGTTTTTT.

V and J are TRBV5-1 and TRBJ2-5, with D unresolved. The CDR3 spans 14 residues. CDR1 is SGHRS and CDR2 is YFSETQ in the germline V gene. The germline V and J ends were trimmed by 6 bases and 4 bases, with 16 bases remaining between them. This CDR3 reads CASNPDSWGETQYF. In DNA, the CDR3 is TGCGCCAGCAACCCTGACTCCTGGGGAGAGACCCAGTACTTC.

DNA of the CDR3: TGCGCCAGCAGCACGGAAGAAGAGACCCAGTACTTC. Residues: CASSTEEETQYF. This chain uses TRBV5-1 with TRBJ2-5; no firm D call. CDR3 length: 12 residues. CDR1 and CDR2 (germline): SGHRS, YFSETQ. Trimming removed 4 bases at V and 3 bases at J, with 7 bases between. Supplemented by reference TRBV5-1 and TRBJ2-5, the full variable domain reads KAGVTQTPRYLIKTRGQQVTLSCSPISGHRSVSWYQQTPGQGLQFLFEYFSETQRNKGNFPGRFSGRQFSNSRSEMNVSTLELGDSALYLCASSTEEETQYFGPGTRLLVL.

The J gene is TRBJ1-5, the V gene TRBV7-9; 8 positions match TRBD1. CDR3 length: 13 amino acids. Per germline, CDR1 SEHNR and CDR2 FQNEAQ (reference sequence). With 4 bases clipped from V and 6 bases from J, the junction kept 2 bases outside the gene matches. CDR3 nucleotide sequence: TGTGCCAGCAGCTCCCAGGGGGCTCAGCCCCAGCATTTT. Amino acid sequence: CASSSQGAQPQHF.

This clonotype was found many times. V gene TRBV12-3 or TRBV12-4 combines with J gene TRBJ2-7; possible D gene TRBD2, 5 bases. V gave up 5 bases and J gave up 3 bases, with 5 bases separating them. The CDR3 runs to 11 residues. CDR3 loop: CASSRGYEQYF. As DNA, the CDR3 is TGTGCCAGCAGTCGGGGCTACGAGCAGTACTTC.

This clonotype was seen many times. The rearrangement links TRBV7-9 to TRBJ2-2; D is possibly TRBD1 or TRBD2 (6 bases each). Trimming took off 2 bases at V and 1 base at J, with 8 bases between the two ends. CDR1 is SEHNR and CDR2 is FQNEAQ in the germline V gene (reference sequence). The CDR3 length is 15 residues. The CDR3 DNA sequence: TGTGCCAGCAGCTTACGGGGGCTGAACACCGGGGAGCTGTTTTTT. The encoded protein is CASSLRGLNTGELFF.

The rearrangement links TRBV6-5 to TRBJ2-3; no definite D call. The V gene's germline CDR1 is MNHEY and CDR2 SVGAGI. V was shortened by 0 bases and J by 2 bases, with 9 bases between the two germline ends. The CDR3 covers 15 residues. The CDR3 sequence: CASSYSGRATDTQYF. CDR3 DNA sequence: TGTGCCAGCAGTTACTCGGGCAGAGCCACAGATACGCAGTATTTT.

There are a few counts of this clonotype. The chain joins TRBV11-2 to TRBJ1-5; D gene ambiguous. Trimming shortened V by 9 bases and J by 9 bases, and 15 bases separated the two germline ends. Germline V lookup: CDR1 SGHAT, CDR2 FQNNGV. The CDR3 covers 12 residues. The CDR3 nucleotides read TGTGCCAGACCCAGTCCCCGGTTGCCCCAGCATTTT. Amino acid sequence: CARPSPRLPQHF.

Only a few counts were recorded for this clonotype. The chain links TRBV7-8 to TRBJ2-3; D is perhaps TRBD1 or TRBD2 (5 bases each). This CDR3 region has 15 residues. Between the trimmed V and J ends, which lost 1 base and 0 bases, there was a span of 8 bases. Per the germline V gene, CDR1 is SGHVS and CDR2 is FQNEAQ. CDR3 region: CASSLGGESTDTQYF. CDR3 nucleotides: TGTGCCAGCAGCTTAGGAGGGGAGAGCACAGATACGCAGTATTTT.

V gene TRBV29-1 combines with J gene TRBJ2-1; possibly TRBD1 for D (6 bases). This CDR3 has 13 amino acids. V lost 4 bases and J lost 9, with 16 bases in between. Germline CDR1 reads SQVTM; CDR2 reads ANQGSEA. The CDR3 spells CSVGFGTLGEQFF. CDR3 DNA sequence: TGCAGCGTTGGATTTGGGACACTCGGTGAGCAGTTCTTC.

V gene TRBV7-9 combines with J gene TRBJ2-5, with a weak D call TRBD1 (6 bases). CDR3 length: 15 residues. Trimming removed 1 base from V and 4 bases from J, with 13 bases in between. CDR1 and CDR2 from the germline V gene are SEHNR and FQNEAQ (reference sequence). CDR3 sequence reads: CASSLVTGLGETQYF. The CDR3 region has the DNA TGTGCCAGCAGCTTAGTAACAGGGTTGGGAGAGACCCAGTACTTC.

The CDR3 nucleotides read TGTGCCAGCAGCTTAGTCTGGGGGCTTCATAATTCACCCCTCCACTTT. It yields the protein CASSLVWGLHNSPLHF. The chain is built from TRBV11-2 and TRBJ1-6, with a tentative D call TRBD1 (6 bases). CDR3 length equals 16 residues. The germline gives CDR1 SGHAT, CDR2 FQNNGV. The ends were cut back, 1 base at V and 5 bases at J, with 12 bases in the middle.

The rearrangement joins TRBV5-5 to TRBJ2-3; D unclear. CDR3 size: 15 residues. Germline CDR1 and CDR2: SGHKS and YYEKEE (reference sequence). V gave up 0 bases and J gave up 4 bases, with 12 bases separating them. The CDR3 region is CASSLGRHLADTQYF. The CDR3 region has the DNA TGTGCCAGCAGCTTGGGCCGCCATCTCGCAGATACGCAGTATTTT.

This clonotype was seen a handful of times. The rearrangement joins TRBV7-3 to TRBJ2-7; D might be TRBD1 (5 bases). Germline V lookup: CDR1 SGHTA, CDR2 FQGTGA. This CDR3 contains 12 residues. The V and J ends lost 5 bases and 2 bases respectively, with 7 bases between them. Here the CDR3 reads CASSRQPYEQYV. CDR3 nucleotides: TGTGCCAGCAGCCGACAGCCCTACGAGCAGTACGTC.

The sample holds many counts of this clonotype. The chain joins TRBV5-1 to TRBJ1-5; 7 bases align to TRBD1. J gave up 1 base and V 3 bases, and 10 bases lay outside the gene matches. The CDR3 spans 17 residues. Germline V gene sequence: CDR1 SGHRS, CDR2 YFSETQ. CDR3 nucleotides: TGCGCCAGCAGCTATTCGGCCAGGACAGGAAGCAATCAGCCCCAGCATTTT. It encodes CASSYSARTGSNQPQHF.